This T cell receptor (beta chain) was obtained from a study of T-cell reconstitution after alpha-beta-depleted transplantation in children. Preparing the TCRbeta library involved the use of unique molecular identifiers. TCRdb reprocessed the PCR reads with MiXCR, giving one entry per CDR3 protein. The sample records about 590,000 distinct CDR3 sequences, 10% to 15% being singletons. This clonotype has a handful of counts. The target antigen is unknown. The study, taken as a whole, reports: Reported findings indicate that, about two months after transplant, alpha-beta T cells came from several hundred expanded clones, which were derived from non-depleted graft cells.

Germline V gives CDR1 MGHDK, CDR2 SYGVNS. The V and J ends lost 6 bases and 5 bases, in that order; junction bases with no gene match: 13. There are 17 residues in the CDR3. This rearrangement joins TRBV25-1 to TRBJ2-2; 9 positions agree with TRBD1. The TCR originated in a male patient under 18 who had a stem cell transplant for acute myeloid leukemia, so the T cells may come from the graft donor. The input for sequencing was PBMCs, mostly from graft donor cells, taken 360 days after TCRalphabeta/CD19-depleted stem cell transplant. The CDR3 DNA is TGTGCCAGCAGCAATCCCCGACGGACAGGGGCAACCGGGGAGCTGTTTTTT. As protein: CASSNPRRTGATGELFF.